Listed below are T cell receptor beta chains from one sample, sequenced in a study of cytomegalovirus exposure and HLA in healthy donors. Clones were sequenced by immunoSEQ multiplex PCR, and TCRdb holds only the in-frame ones, with some missing. The sample shows a few hundred thousand clones, around 73% of them seen only once. The sequenced sample was PBMCs. These receptors were collected from a woman in her twenties or thirties in good health and CMV-seronegative. Each CDR3 is given with its conserved first and last residue. The D gene is left open where the match is weak. Size tells how often a clone was seen (once, few, many) or the class of an expanded clone, and some rows leave it out.

clone size: NA
J gene: TRBJ1-1
V gene: TRBV28
CDR3 length: 14
D gene: NA
CDR3 protein: CASSFARGSTEAFF
CDR3 DNA: TGTGCCAGCAGTTTTGCAAGGGGGAGCACTGAAGCTTTCTTT

clone size: NA
J gene: TRBJ2-5
V gene: TRBV5-1
CDR3 length: 15
D gene: NA
CDR3 protein: CASSLVRGVEETQYF
CDR3 DNA: TGCGCCAGCAGCTTGGTTCGGGGTGTGGAAGAGACCCAGTACTTC

clone size: NA
J gene: TRBJ2-3
V gene: TRBV9
CDR3 length: 13
D gene: NA
CDR3 protein: CASSARSPDTQYF
CDR3 DNA: TGTGCCAGCAGCGCTAGGAGCCCAGATACGCAGTATTTT

clone size: NA
J gene: TRBJ1-1
V gene: TRBV28
CDR3 length: 13
D gene: NA
CDR3 protein: CASTGRGNTEAFF
CDR3 DNA: TGTGCCAGTACAGGGAGGGGGAACACTGAAGCTTTCTTT

clone size: few
J gene: TRBJ1-1
V gene: TRBV7-9
CDR3 length: 14
D gene: NA
CDR3 protein: CASSETDDNTEAFF
CDR3 DNA: TGTGCCAGCAGCGAGACAGATGATAACACTGAAGCTTTCTTT

clone size: NA
J gene: TRBJ2-2
V gene: TRBV11-1
CDR3 length: 15
D gene: NA
CDR3 protein: CASSLVKQHTGELFF
CDR3 DNA: TGTGCCAGCAGCTTAGTAAAACAGCACACCGGGGAGCTGTTTTTT

clone size: NA
J gene: TRBJ2-3
V gene: TRBV11-3
CDR3 length: 14
D gene: TRBD1
CDR3 protein: CASSQTGGDDTQYF
CDR3 DNA: TGTGCCAGCAGCCAAACAGGGGGCGACGATACGCAGTATTTT

clone size: NA
J gene: TRBJ2-7
V gene: TRBV5-1
CDR3 length: 16
D gene: TRBD2
CDR3 protein: CASSSGTSGAFYEQYF
CDR3 DNA: TGCGCCAGCAGCTCCGGGACTAGCGGGGCCTTCTACGAGCAGTACTTC

clone size: NA
J gene: TRBJ2-1
V gene: TRBV5-1
CDR3 length: 16
D gene: TRBD2
CDR3 protein: CASGLAGVLGGNEQFF
CDR3 DNA: TGCGCCAGCGGACTAGCGGGAGTGTTAGGTGGCAATGAGCAGTTCTTC

clone size: few
J gene: TRBJ2-7
V gene: TRBV28
CDR3 length: 13
D gene: NA
CDR3 protein: CASTGLHLYEQYF
CDR3 DNA: TGTGCCAGCACTGGTCTCCACTTGTACGAGCAGTACTTC

clone size: NA
J gene: TRBJ2-1
V gene: TRBV11-2
CDR3 length: 16
D gene: TRBD2
CDR3 protein: CASSSPGLEIYNEQFF
CDR3 DNA: TGTGCCAGCAGCTCCCCGGGACTAGAGATCTACAATGAGCAGTTCTTC

clone size: NA
J gene: TRBJ2-7
V gene: TRBV19
CDR3 length: 12
D gene: NA
CDR3 protein: CASSYGGYEQYF
CDR3 DNA: TGTGCCAGTAGTTACGGTGGTTACGAGCAGTACTTC

clone size: NA
J gene: TRBJ2-1
V gene: TRBV7-9
CDR3 length: 16
D gene: TRBD2
CDR3 protein: CASSVGTSGVKNEQFF
CDR3 DNA: TGTGCCAGCAGCGTCGGGACTAGCGGGGTTAAGAATGAGCAGTTCTTC

clone size: NA
J gene: TRBJ1-1
V gene: TRBV6-5
CDR3 length: 13
D gene: NA
CDR3 protein: CASSYFRVSEAFF
CDR3 DNA: TGTGCCAGCAGTTACTTCAGGGTATCTGAAGCTTTCTTT

clone size: NA
J gene: TRBJ2-1
V gene: TRBV15
CDR3 length: 16
D gene: NA
CDR3 protein: CATSRGIPRRGNEQFF
CDR3 DNA: TGTGCCACCAGCAGAGGGATTCCCCGGCGGGGCAATGAGCAGTTCTTC

clone size: NA
J gene: TRBJ1-5
V gene: TRBV30
CDR3 length: 15
D gene: TRBD1
CDR3 protein: CAWDPGQGHYQPQHF
CDR3 DNA: TGTGCCTGGGACCCGGGACAGGGGCATTATCAGCCCCAGCATTTT

clone size: few
J gene: TRBJ1-5
V gene: TRBV5-1
CDR3 length: 15
D gene: NA
CDR3 protein: CASRRTADFNQPQHF
CDR3 DNA: TGCGCCAGCAGACGGACAGCCGACTTCAATCAGCCCCAGCATTTT

clone size: NA
J gene: TRBJ2-1
V gene: TRBV5-1
CDR3 length: 14
D gene: NA
CDR3 protein: CASSSQGSYNEQFF
CDR3 DNA: TGCGCCAGCAGCTCGCAGGGGTCCTACAATGAGCAGTTCTTC

clone size: NA
J gene: TRBJ1-3
V gene: TRBV2
CDR3 length: 14
D gene: NA
CDR3 protein: CASSEGISGNTIYF
CDR3 DNA: TGTGCCAGCAGTGAGGGCATCTCTGGAAACACCATATATTTT

clone size: NA
J gene: TRBJ2-7
V gene: TRBV29-1
CDR3 length: 12
D gene: NA
CDR3 protein: CSVGPTGLEQYF
CDR3 DNA: TGCAGCGTTGGTCCGACAGGCCTCGAGCAGTACTTC

clone size: NA
J gene: TRBJ1-2
V gene: TRBV5-6
CDR3 length: 14
D gene: NA
CDR3 protein: CASSLIQGMYGYTF
CDR3 DNA: TGTGCCAGCAGCTTAATACAGGGAATGTATGGCTACACCTTC

clone size: NA
J gene: TRBJ2-7
V gene: TRBV11-2
CDR3 length: 15
D gene: TRBD2
CDR3 protein: CASSLGGGRAYEQYF
CDR3 DNA: TGTGCCAGCAGCTTAGGCGGGGGGCGAGCCTACGAGCAGTACTTC

clone size: NA
J gene: TRBJ1-3
V gene: TRBV12-5
CDR3 length: 14
D gene: NA
CDR3 protein: CASGDSGPGNTIYF
CDR3 DNA: TGTGCTAGTGGGGATTCAGGGCCCGGGAACACCATATATTTT

clone size: NA
J gene: TRBJ1-2
V gene: TRBV6-1
CDR3 length: 17
D gene: TRBD1
CDR3 protein: CASSATGDRPFYYGYTF
CDR3 DNA: TGTGCCAGCAGTGCAACAGGGGACAGACCATTTTACTATGGCTACACCTTC

clone size: NA
J gene: TRBJ2-7
V gene: TRBV13
CDR3 length: 13
D gene: NA
CDR3 protein: CASSLVGGYEQYF
CDR3 DNA: TGTGCCAGCAGCTTAGTCGGAGGCTACGAGCAGTACTTC

clone size: few
J gene: TRBJ2-1
V gene: TRBV27
CDR3 length: 15
D gene: TRBD2
CDR3 protein: CASTLLAGVSNEQFF
CDR3 DNA: TGTGCCAGCACCCTACTAGCGGGAGTTAGTAATGAGCAGTTCTTC

clone size: NA
J gene: TRBJ2-5
V gene: TRBV18
CDR3 length: 16
D gene: NA
CDR3 protein: CASSPRASEYQETQYF
CDR3 DNA: TGTGCCAGCTCACCAAGAGCTAGCGAATACCAAGAGACCCAGTACTTC

clone size: NA
J gene: TRBJ2-7
V gene: TRBV5-1
CDR3 length: 13
D gene: NA
CDR3 protein: CASSRTVSYEQYF
CDR3 DNA: TGCGCCAGCAGCCGGACAGTCTCCTACGAGCAGTACTTC

clone size: NA
J gene: TRBJ2-5
V gene: TRBV5-4
CDR3 length: 15
D gene: TRBD1
CDR3 protein: CASSLGWDRQETQYF
CDR3 DNA: TGTGCCAGCAGCTTGGGCTGGGACAGGCAAGAGACCCAGTACTTC

clone size: NA
J gene: TRBJ2-7
V gene: TRBV9
CDR3 length: 14
D gene: TRBD1
CDR3 protein: CASSRQGSSYEQYF
CDR3 DNA: TGTGCCAGCAGCAGACAGGGAAGCTCCTACGAGCAGTACTTC

clone size: NA
J gene: TRBJ2-1
V gene: TRBV10-3
CDR3 length: 15
D gene: TRBD2
CDR3 protein: CAISHGREGLNEQFF
CDR3 DNA: TGTGCCATCAGCCACGGGCGGGAGGGCCTCAATGAGCAGTTCTTC

clone size: once
J gene: TRBJ2-5
V gene: TRBV6-4
CDR3 length: 13
D gene: TRBD2
CDR3 protein: CASGGRDEETQYF
CDR3 DNA: TGTGCCAGCGGGGGGAGGGATGAAGAGACCCAGTACTTC

clone size: once
J gene: TRBJ1-2
V gene: TRBV27
CDR3 length: 11
D gene: TRBD1
CDR3 protein: CAIKTGDGYTF
CDR3 DNA: TGTGCCATCAAGACAGGGGATGGCTACACCTTC

clone size: NA
J gene: TRBJ2-1
V gene: TRBV27
CDR3 length: 18
D gene: TRBD1
CDR3 protein: CASSLLPSGQGAYNEQFF
CDR3 DNA: TGTGCCAGCAGTTTATTGCCTTCGGGACAGGGTGCCTACAATGAGCAGTTCTTC

clone size: NA
J gene: TRBJ2-7
V gene: TRBV4-1
CDR3 length: 17
D gene: TRBD2
CDR3 protein: CASSQEVLVSGTYEQYF
CDR3 DNA: TGCGCCAGCAGCCAAGAAGTCCTTGTTAGCGGGACCTACGAGCAGTACTTC

clone size: NA
J gene: TRBJ1-6
V gene: TRBV9
CDR3 length: 15
D gene: TRBD1
CDR3 protein: CASSAGQTHNSPLHF
CDR3 DNA: TGTGCCAGCAGCGCGGGACAGACTCATAATTCACCCCTCCACTTT

clone size: NA
J gene: TRBJ1-2
V gene: TRBV7-6
CDR3 length: 15
D gene: NA
CDR3 protein: CASSLALGFNYGYTF
CDR3 DNA: TGTGCCAGCAGCTTAGCGCTCGGGTTTAACTATGGCTACACCTTC

clone size: NA
J gene: TRBJ2-7
V gene: TRBV6-1
CDR3 length: 11
D gene: TRBD1
CDR3 protein: CASQGAYEQYF
CDR3 DNA: TGTGCCAGTCAGGGGGCGTACGAGCAGTACTTC

clone size: NA
J gene: TRBJ2-3
V gene: TRBV23-1
CDR3 length: 15
D gene: TRBD2
CDR3 protein: CASSFNGGVTDTQYF
CDR3 DNA: TGCGCCAGCAGTTTCAACGGGGGGGTGACAGATACGCAGTATTTT

clone size: NA
J gene: TRBJ1-4
V gene: TRBV27
CDR3 length: 17
D gene: NA
CDR3 protein: CASSYRTVEGLGEKLFF
CDR3 DNA: TGTGCCAGCAGTTACCGCACGGTAGAGGGTCTCGGTGAAAAACTGTTTTTT

clone size: NA
J gene: TRBJ2-5
V gene: TRBV4-1
CDR3 length: 15
D gene: TRBD2
CDR3 protein: CASSQSGLAGGFEYF
CDR3 DNA: TGCGCCAGCAGCCAATCTGGACTGGCGGGGGGGTTCGAGTACTTC

clone size: NA
J gene: TRBJ2-7
V gene: TRBV2
CDR3 length: 14
D gene: NA
CDR3 protein: CAGGFVDSDQEQYF
CDR3 DNA: TGTGCCGGAGGGTTCGTCGACAGCGACCAGGAGCAGTACTTC

clone size: few
J gene: TRBJ1-2
V gene: TRBV19
CDR3 length: 13
D gene: TRBD1
CDR3 protein: CASSRTGGYGYTF
CDR3 DNA: TGTGCCAGTAGTCGGACAGGGGGCTATGGCTACACCTTC

clone size: NA
J gene: TRBJ2-1
V gene: TRBV4-1
CDR3 length: 16
D gene: TRBD2
CDR3 protein: CASSRVGLAVYNEQFF
CDR3 DNA: TGCGCCAGCAGCCGGGTAGGACTAGCGGTTTACAATGAGCAGTTCTTC

clone size: once
J gene: TRBJ1-4
V gene: TRBV7-9
CDR3 length: 15
D gene: NA
CDR3 protein: CASSWGQTINEKLFF
CDR3 DNA: TGTGCCAGCAGCTGGGGGCAGACCATTAATGAAAAACTGTTTTTT

clone size: once
J gene: TRBJ1-3
V gene: TRBV5-8
CDR3 length: 15
D gene: TRBD1
CDR3 protein: CASSFGTASGNTIYF
CDR3 DNA: TGTGCCAGCAGCTTCGGGACAGCCTCTGGAAACACCATATATTTT